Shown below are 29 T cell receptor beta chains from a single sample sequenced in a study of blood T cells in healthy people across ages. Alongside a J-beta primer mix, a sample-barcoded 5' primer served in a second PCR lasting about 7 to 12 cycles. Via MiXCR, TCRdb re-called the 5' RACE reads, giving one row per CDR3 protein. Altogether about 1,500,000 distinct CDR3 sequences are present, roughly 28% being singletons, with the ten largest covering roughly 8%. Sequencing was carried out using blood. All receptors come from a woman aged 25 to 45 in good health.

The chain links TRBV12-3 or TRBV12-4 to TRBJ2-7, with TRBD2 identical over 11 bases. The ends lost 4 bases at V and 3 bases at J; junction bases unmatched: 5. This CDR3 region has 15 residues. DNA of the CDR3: TGTGCCAGCAGTTCCTCGACTAGCGGGAACTACGAGCAGTACTTC. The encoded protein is CASSSSTSGNYEQYF.

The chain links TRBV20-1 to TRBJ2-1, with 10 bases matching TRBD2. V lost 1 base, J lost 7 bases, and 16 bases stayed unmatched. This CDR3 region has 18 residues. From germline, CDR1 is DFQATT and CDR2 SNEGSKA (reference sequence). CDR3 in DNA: TGCAGTGCTAGAGTGTCTGCTAGCGGGGGAACCATTTATAATGAGCAGTTCTTC. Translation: CSARVSASGGTIYNEQFF.

As DNA, the CDR3 is TGCAGCGTTGATTCAGCGACTGAAGCTTTCTTT. Translating gives CSVDSATEAFF. The genes are TRBV29-1 and TRBJ1-1, with D uncertain. Germline V lookup: CDR1 SQVTM, CDR2 ANQGSEA. Trimming cost V 3 bases and J 5 bases, with 7 bases left between them. The CDR3 loop spans 11 amino acids.

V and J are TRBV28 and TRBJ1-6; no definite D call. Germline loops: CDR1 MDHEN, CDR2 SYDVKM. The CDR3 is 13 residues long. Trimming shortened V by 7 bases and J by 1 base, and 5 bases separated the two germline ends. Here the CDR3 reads CASKGSYNSPLHF. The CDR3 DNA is TGTGCCAGCAAAGGTTCCTATAATTCACCCCTCCACTTT.

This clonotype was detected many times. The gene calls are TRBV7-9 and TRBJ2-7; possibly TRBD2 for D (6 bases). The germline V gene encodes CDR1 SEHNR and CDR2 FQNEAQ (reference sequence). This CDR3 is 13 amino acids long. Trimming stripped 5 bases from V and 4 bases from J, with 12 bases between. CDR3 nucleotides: TGTGCCAGCAGCACGGGACTTCAATACGAGCAGTACTTC. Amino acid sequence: CASSTGLQYEQYF.

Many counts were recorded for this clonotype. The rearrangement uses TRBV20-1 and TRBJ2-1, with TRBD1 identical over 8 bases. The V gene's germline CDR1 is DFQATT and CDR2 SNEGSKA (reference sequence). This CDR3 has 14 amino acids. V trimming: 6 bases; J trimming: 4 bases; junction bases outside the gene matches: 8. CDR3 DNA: TGCAGTGCCAAGACAGGGGACCGTTACAATGAGCAGTTCTTC. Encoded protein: CSAKTGDRYNEQFF.

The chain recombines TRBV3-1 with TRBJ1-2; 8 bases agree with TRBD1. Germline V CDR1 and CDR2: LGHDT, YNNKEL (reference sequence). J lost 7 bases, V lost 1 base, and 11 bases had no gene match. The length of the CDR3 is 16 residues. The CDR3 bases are TGTGCCAGCAGCCAAGGCCCCGGGACAGGATGGGGTGGCTACACCTTC. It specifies CASSQGPGTGWGGYTF.

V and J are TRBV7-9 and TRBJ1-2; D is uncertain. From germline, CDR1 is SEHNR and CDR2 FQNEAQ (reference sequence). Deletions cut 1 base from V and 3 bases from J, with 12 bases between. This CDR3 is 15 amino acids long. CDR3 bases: TGTGCCAGCAGCTTAGAGGAGGGCTTCGACTATGGCTACACCTTC. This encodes CASSLEEGFDYGYTF.

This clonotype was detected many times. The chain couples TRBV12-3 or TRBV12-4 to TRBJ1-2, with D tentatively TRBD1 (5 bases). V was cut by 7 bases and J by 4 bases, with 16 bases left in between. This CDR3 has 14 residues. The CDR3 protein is CASTRDGSIYGYTF. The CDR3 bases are TGTGCCAGCACCCGGGACGGCTCTATCTATGGCTACACCTTC.

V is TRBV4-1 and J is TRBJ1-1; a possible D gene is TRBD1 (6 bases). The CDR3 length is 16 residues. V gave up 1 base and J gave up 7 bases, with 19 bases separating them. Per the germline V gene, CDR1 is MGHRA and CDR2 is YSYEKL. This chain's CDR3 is CASSQGGARGLSEAFF. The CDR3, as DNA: TGCGCCAGCAGCCAAGGTGGGGCGAGGGGGTTGAGTGAAGCTTTCTTT.

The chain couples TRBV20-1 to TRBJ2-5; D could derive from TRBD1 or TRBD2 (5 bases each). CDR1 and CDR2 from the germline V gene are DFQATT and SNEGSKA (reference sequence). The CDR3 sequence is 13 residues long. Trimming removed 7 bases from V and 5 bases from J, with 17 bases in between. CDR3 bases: TGCAGTGTCAAAGCCGGGGCCTCGGAGACCCAGTACTTC. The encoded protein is CSVKAGASETQYF.

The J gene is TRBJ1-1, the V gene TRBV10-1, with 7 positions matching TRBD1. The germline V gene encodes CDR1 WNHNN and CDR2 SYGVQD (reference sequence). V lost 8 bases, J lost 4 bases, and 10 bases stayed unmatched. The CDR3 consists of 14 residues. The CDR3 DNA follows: TGCGCCAGCTCCCCGAATGCAGGGGGCACTGAAGCTTTCTTT. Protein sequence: CASSPNAGGTEAFF.

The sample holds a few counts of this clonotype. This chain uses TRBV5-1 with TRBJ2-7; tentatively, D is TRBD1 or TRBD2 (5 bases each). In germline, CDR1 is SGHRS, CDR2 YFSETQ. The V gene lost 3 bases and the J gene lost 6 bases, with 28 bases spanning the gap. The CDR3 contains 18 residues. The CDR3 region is CASSYRLGPLTVGGEQYF. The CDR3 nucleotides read TGCGCCAGCAGCTACCGTTTGGGACCGCTTACCGTTGGAGGCGAGCAGTACTTC. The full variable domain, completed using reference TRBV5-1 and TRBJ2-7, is KAGVTQTPRYLIKTRGQQVTLSCSPISGHRSVSWYQQTPGQGLQFLFEYFSETQRNKGNFPGRFSGRQFSNSRSEMNVSTLELGDSALYLCASSYRLGPLTVGGEQYFGPGTRLTVT.

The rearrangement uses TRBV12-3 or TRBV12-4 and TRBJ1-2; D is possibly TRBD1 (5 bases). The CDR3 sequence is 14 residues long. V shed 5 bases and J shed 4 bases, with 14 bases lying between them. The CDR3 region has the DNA TGTGCCAGCAGTAACTCAGGGACTGGCTATGGCTACACCTTC. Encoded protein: CASSNSGTGYGYTF.

In DNA form, the CDR3 reads TGCGCCAGCAGCCAGGGATCGGGGGTTCGTCCTTACAATGAGCAGTTCTTC. Protein: CASSQGSGVRPYNEQFF. V usage is TRBV4-1 and J usage is TRBJ2-1; D possibly corresponds to TRBD2 (6 bases). V lost 3 bases, J lost 4 bases, and 19 bases lay in between. The CDR3 loop spans 17 amino acids. Looked up from germline, CDR1 is MGHRA and CDR2 is YSYEKL.

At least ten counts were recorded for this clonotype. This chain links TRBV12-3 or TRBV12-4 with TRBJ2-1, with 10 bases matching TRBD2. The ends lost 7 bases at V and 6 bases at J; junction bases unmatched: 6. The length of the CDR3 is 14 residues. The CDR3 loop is CASKRLAGSNEQFF. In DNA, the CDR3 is TGTGCCAGCAAAAGACTAGCGGGTTCCAATGAGCAGTTCTTC.

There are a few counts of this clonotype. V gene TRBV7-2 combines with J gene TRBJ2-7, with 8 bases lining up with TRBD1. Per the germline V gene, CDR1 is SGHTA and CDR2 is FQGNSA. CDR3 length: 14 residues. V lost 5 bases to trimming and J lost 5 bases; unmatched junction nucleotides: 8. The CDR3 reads CASSTQGALNEQYF. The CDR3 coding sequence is TGTGCCAGCAGCACCCAGGGGGCGCTCAACGAGCAGTACTTC.

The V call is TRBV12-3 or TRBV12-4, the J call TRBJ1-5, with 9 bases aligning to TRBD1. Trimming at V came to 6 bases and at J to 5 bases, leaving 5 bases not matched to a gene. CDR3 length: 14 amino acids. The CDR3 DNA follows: TGTGCCAGCAGGCCAGGGACAGGGTATCAGCCCCAGCATTTT. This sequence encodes CASRPGTGYQPQHF.

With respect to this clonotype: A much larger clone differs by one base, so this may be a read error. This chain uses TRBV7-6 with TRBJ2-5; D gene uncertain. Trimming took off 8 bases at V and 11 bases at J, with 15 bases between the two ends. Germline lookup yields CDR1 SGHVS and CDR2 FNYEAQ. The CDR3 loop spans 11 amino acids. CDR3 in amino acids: CASGPIYVQYF. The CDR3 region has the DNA TGTGCCAGCGGTCCAATCTACGTGCAGTACTTC.

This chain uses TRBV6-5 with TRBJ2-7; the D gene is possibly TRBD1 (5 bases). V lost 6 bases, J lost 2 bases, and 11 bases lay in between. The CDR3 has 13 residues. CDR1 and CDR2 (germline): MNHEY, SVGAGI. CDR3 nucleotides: TGTGCCAGCAGACGTAAGGGGACCTACGAGCAGTACTTC. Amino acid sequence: CASRRKGTYEQYF.

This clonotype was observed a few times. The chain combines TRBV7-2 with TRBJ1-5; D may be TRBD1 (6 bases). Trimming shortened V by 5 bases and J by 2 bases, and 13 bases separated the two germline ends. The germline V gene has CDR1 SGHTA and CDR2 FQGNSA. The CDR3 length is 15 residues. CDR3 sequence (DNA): TGTGCCAGCAGCGCCCAGGGGACGCGCAATCAGCCCCAGCATTTT. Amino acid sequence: CASSAQGTRNQPQHF.

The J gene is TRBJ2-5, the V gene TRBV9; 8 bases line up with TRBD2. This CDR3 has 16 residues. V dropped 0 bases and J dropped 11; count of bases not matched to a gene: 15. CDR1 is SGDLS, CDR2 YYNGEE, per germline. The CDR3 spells CASSVDSSGGRDEQYF. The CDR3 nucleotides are TGTGCCAGCAGCGTAGATTCCAGCGGGGGTCGGGATGAGCAGTACTTC.

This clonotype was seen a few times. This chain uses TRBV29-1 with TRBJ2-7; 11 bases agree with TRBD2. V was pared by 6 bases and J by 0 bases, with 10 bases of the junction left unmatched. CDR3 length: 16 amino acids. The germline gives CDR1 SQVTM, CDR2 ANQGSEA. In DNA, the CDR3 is TGCAGCGTGGGGGGACTAGCGGAGGAAAGCTCCTACGAGCAGTACTTC. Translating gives CSVGGLAEESSYEQYF.

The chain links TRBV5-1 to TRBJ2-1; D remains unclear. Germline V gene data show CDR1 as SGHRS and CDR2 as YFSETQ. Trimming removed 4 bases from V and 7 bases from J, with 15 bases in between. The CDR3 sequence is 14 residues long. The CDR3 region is CASSASWTANEQFF. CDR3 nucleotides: TGCGCCAGCAGCGCAAGCTGGACGGCTAATGAGCAGTTCTTC.

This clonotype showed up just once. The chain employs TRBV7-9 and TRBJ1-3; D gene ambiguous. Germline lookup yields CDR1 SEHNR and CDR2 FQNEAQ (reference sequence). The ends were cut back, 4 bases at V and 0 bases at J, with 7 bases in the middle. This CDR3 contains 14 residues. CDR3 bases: TGTGCCAGCAGCTCCCTACTCTCTGGAAACACCATATATTTT. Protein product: CASSSLLSGNTIYF.

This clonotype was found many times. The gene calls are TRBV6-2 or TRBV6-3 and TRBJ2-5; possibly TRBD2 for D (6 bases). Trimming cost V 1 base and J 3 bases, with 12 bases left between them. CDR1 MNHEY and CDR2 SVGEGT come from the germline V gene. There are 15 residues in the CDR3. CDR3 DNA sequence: TGTGCCAGCAGTTACTTAACAGCGGGTAAAGAGACCCAGTACTTC. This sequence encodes CASSYLTAGKETQYF.

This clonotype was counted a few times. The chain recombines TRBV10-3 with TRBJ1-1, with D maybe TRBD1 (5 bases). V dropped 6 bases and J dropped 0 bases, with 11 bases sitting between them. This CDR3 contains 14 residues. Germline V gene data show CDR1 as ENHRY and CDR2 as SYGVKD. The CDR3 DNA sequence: TGTGCCATCAGCGGGGGGGATATGAACACTGAAGCTTTCTTT. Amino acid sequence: CAISGGDMNTEAFF.

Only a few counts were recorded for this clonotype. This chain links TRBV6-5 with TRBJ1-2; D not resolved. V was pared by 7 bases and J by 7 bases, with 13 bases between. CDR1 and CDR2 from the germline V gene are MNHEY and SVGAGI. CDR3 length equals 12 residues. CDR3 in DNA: TGTGCCAGCACCAACGGGTTAGGTGGCTACACCTTC. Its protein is CASTNGLGGYTF.

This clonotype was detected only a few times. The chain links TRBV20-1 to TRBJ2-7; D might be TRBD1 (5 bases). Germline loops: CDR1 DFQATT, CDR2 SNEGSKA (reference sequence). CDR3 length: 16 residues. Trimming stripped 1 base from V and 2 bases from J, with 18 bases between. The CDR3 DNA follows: TGCAGTGCTAGAGGAATAGGGCAGGGCTCCGCCTACGAGCAGTACTTC. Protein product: CSARGIGQGSAYEQYF.